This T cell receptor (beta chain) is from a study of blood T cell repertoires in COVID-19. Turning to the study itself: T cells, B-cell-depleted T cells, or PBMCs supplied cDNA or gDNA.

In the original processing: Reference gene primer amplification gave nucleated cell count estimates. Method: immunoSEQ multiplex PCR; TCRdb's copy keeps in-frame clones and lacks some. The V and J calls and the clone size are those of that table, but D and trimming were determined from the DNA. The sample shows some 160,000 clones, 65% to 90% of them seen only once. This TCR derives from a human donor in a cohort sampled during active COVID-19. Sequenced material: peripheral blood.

CDR3 sequence (DNA): TGTGCCAGCTCACCACGCAGGCAGGGTGTTACCTACGAGCAGTACTTC. It translates to CASSPRRQGVTYEQYF. The chain uses TRBV18 and TRBJ2-7; maybe TRBD1 (5 bases). V lost 1 base, J lost 2 bases, and 15 bases lay in between. This CDR3 contains 16 residues. Per the germline V gene, CDR1 is KGHSH and CDR2 is LQKENI.